These 3 T cell receptor beta chains originate from one sample sequenced in a study of blood T cell repertoires in COVID-19. Some clones are missing from TCRdb's copy, which holds only in-frame ones; the method was immunoSEQ multiplex PCR. Of 100,000 to 150,000 clones in the sample, roughly 69% were seen once. Material: peripheral blood. The receptors were sampled from a woman in her 70s with acute or convalescent COVID-19.

V usage is TRBV5-1 and J usage is TRBJ1-1; D is unclear. The germline gives CDR1 SGHRS, CDR2 YFSETQ. V gave up 5 bases and J gave up 1 base, with 9 bases separating them. The CDR3 extends over 13 amino acids. The CDR3 sequence is CASRRERNTEAFF. In DNA form, the CDR3 reads TGCGCCAGCAGAAGGGAGAGGAACACTGAAGCTTTCTTT.

A few counts support this clone. This chain links TRBV24-1 with TRBJ1-1, with TRBD1 matching 9 bases. This CDR3 has 16 residues. V gave up 3 bases and J gave up 4 bases; unmatched junction bases: 8. CDR1 is KGHDR, CDR2 SFDVKD, per germline. The CDR3 DNA follows: TGTGCCACCAGTGATACGAAGGACAGGGGAGGCACTGAAGCTTTCTTT. Its protein is CATSDTKDRGGTEAFF.

This clone has a handful of counts. The chain carries TRBV10-3 and TRBJ2-7, with a weak D call TRBD2 (6 bases). The CDR3 contains 15 residues. The V gene's germline CDR1 is ENHRY and CDR2 SYGVKD. Between the trimmed V and J ends, which lost 3 bases and 5 bases, there was a span of 17 bases. CDR3 protein: CAISDTYRGSNEQYF. The CDR3 region has the DNA TGTGCCATCAGTGATACTTATCGGGGGAGCAACGAGCAGTACTTC.